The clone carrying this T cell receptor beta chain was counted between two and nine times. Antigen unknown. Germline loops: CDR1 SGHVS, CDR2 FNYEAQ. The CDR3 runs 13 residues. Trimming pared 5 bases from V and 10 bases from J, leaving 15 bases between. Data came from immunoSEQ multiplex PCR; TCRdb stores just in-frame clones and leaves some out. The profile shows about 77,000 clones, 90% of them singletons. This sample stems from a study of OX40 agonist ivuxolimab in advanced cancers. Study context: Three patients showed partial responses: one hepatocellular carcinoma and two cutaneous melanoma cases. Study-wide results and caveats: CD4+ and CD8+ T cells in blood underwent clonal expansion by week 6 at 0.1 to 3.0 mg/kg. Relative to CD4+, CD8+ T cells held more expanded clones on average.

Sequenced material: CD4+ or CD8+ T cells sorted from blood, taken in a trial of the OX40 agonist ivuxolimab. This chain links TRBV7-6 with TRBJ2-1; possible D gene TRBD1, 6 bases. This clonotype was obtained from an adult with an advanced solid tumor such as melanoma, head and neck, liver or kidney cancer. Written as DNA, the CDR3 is TGTGCCAGCAGCCCTAGACAGGACGGGGAGCAGTTCTTC. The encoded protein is CASSPRQDGEQFF.